The text below deals with one T cell receptor (beta chain). Its antigen is unidentified. These data are taken from a study of graft-versus-host responses after intestinal transplantation. For the study at large: Those transplanted obtained multivisceral, liver-intestinal, or isolated intestinal grafts. All of the recipients had induction that used anti-thymocyte globulin, then tacrolimus and steroids for two to three years. Notes on the study in general: Recipient marrow held GvH clones, some first seen in ileum or blood. The highest levels of circulating GvH clones went along with early declines in HvG clones after transplant.

The V gene's germline CDR1 is SGHTA and CDR2 FQGNSA. CDR3 length: 12 amino acids. Trimming pared 1 base from V and 8 bases from J, leaving 8 bases between. Only in-frame clones appear in the TCRdb table, and some are missing; sequencing was by immunoSEQ multiplex PCR. The sample contains about 90,000 clones, 90% to 95% of which appear only once. V and J are TRBV7-2 and TRBJ1-1; D gene unclear. This clonotype originated in a human donor who was the organ donor for an intestinal transplant. The sample consisted of unstimulated CD8+ T cells sorted from spleen or lymph node cells, taken before transplant. The CDR3 DNA sequence: TGTGCCAGCAGCTTAGTCCCCGGGGAAGCTTTCTTT. Translated: CASSLVPGEAFF.